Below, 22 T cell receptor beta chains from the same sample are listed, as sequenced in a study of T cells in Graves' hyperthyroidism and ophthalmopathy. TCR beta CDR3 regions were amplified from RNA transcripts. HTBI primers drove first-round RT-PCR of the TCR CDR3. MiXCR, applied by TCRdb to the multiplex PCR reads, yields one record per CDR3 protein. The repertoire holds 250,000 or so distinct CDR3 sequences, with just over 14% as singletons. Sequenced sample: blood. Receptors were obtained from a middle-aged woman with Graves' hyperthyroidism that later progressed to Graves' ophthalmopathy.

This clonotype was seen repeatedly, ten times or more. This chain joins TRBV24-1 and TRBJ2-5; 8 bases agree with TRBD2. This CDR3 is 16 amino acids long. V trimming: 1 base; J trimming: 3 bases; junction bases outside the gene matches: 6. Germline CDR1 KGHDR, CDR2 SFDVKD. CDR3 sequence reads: CATSDFRREGEETQYF. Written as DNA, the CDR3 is TGTGCCACCAGTGATTTCCGTCGGGAGGGGGAAGAGACCCAGTACTTC.

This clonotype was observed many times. The CDR3 region has the DNA TGCAGCGTTGAAAAGGCAGGGTTGGGAAAACTGTTTTTT. Translated: CSVEKAGLGKLFF. The V call is TRBV29-1, the J call TRBJ1-4, with D possibly being TRBD1 (5 bases). The CDR3 spans 13 residues. V was cut by 2 bases and J by 10 bases, with 14 bases left in between. The germline V gene encodes CDR1 SQVTM and CDR2 ANQGSEA.

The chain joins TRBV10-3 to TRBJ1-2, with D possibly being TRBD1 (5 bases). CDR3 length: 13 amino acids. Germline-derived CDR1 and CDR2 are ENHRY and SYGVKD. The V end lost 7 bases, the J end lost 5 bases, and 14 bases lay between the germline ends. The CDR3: CAIMSQGIYGYTF. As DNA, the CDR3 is TGTGCCATCATGTCCCAGGGTATTTATGGCTACACCTTC.

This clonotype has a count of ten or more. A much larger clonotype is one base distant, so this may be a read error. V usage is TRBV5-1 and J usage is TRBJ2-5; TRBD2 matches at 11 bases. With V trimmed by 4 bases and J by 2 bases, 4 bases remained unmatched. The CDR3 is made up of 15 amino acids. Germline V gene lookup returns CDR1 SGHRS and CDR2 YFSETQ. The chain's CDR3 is CASSPRTSGQETQYF. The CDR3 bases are TGCGCCAGCAGCCCCAGGACTAGCGGGCAAGAGACCCAGTACTTC.

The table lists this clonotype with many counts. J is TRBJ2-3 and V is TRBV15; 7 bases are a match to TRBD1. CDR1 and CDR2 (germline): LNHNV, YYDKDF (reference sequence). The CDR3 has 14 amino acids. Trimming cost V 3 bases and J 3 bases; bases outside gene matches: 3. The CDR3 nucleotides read TGTGCCACCAGCAGCGGACAGGCAACAGATACGCAGTATTTT. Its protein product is CATSSGQATDTQYF. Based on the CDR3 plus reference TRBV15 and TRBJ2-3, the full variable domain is DAMVIQNPRYQVTQFGKPVTLSCSQTLNHNVMYWYQQKSSQAPKLLFHYYDKDFNNEADTPDNFQSRRPNTSFCFLDIRSPGLGDTAMYLCATSSGQATDTQYFGPGTRLTVL.

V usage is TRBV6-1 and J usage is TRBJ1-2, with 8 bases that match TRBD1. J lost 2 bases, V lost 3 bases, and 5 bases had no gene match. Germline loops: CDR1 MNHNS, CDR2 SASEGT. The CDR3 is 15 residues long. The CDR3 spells CASSEKTGVNYGYTF. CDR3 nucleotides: TGTGCCAGCAGTGAGAAGACAGGGGTAAACTATGGCTACACCTTC.

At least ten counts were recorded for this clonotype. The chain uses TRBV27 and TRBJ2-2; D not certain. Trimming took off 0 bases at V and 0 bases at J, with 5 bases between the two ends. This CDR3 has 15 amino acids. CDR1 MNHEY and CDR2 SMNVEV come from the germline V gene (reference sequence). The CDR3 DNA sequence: TGTGCCAGCAGTTTATCCGTACCGAACACCGGGGAGCTGTTTTTT. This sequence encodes CASSLSVPNTGELFF.

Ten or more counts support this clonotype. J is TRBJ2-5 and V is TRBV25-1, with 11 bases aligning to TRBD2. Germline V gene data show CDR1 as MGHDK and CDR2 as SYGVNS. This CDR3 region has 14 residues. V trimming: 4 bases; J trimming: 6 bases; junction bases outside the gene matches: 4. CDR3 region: CASSGSGRGQTQYF. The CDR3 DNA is TGTGCCAGCAGTGGTAGCGGGAGGGGTCAGACCCAGTACTTC.

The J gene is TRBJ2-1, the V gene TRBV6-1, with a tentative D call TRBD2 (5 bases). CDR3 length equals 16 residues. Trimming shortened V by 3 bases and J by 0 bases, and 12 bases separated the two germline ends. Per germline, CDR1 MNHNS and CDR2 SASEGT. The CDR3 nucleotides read TGTGCCAGCAGTGACCTACTTGGGAGCTCCTACAATGAGCAGTTCTTC. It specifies CASSDLLGSSYNEQFF.

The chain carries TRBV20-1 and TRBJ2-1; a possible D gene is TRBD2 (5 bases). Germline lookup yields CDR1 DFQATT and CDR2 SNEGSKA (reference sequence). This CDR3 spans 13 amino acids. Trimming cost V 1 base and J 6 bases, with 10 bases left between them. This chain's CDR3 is CSARGLLANEQFF. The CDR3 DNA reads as TGCAGTGCTAGAGGCCTTCTAGCCAATGAGCAGTTCTTC.

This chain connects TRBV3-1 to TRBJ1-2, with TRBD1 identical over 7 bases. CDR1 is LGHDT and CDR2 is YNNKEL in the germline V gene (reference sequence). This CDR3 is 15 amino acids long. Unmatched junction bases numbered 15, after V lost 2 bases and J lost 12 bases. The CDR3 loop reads CASSQLGTELARHTF. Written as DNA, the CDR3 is TGTGCCAGCAGCCAACTGGGGACAGAATTAGCCCGCCACACCTTC. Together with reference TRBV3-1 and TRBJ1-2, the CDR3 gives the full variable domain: DTAVSQTPKYLVTQMGNDKSIKCEQNLGHDTMYWYKQDSKKFLKIMFSYNNKELIINETVPNRFSPKSPDKAHLNLHINSLELGDSAVYFCASSQLGTELARHTFGSGTRLTVV.

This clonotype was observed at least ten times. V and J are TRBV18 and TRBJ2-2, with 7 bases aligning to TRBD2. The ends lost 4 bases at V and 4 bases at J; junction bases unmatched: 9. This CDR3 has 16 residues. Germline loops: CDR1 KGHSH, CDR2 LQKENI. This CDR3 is CASSLTSSPTTGELFF. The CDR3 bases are TGTGCCAGCTCACTGACTAGCTCCCCTACCACCGGGGAGCTGTTTTTT. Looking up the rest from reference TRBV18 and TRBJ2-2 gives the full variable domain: NAGVMQNPRHLVRRRGQEARLRCSPMKGHSHVYWYRQLPEEGLKFMVYLQKENIIDESGMPKERFSAEFPKEGPSILRIQQVVRGDSAAYFCASSLTSSPTTGELFFGEGSRLTVL.

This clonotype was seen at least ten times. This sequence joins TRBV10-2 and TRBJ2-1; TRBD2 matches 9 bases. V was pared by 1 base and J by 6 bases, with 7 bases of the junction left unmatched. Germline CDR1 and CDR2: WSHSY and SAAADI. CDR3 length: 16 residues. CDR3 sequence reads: CASSEYGGRAFNEQFF. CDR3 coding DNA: TGCGCCAGCAGTGAGTACGGCGGGAGGGCATTCAATGAGCAGTTCTTC.

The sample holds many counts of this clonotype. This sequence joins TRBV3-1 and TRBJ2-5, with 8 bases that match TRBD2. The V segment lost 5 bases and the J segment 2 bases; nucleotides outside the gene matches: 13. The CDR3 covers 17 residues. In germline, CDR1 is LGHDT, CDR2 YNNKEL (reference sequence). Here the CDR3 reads CASSEGRGSGAQETQYF. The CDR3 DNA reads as TGTGCCAGCAGCGAAGGTCGCGGTAGCGGGGCACAAGAGACCCAGTACTTC.

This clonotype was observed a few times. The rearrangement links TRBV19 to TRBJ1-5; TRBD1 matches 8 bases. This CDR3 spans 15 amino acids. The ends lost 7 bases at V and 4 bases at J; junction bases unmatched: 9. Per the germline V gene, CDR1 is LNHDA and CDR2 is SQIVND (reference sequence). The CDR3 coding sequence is TGTGCCAGTATTCCCTACAGGGGGAGTAATCAGCCCCAGCATTTT. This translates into CASIPYRGSNQPQHF.

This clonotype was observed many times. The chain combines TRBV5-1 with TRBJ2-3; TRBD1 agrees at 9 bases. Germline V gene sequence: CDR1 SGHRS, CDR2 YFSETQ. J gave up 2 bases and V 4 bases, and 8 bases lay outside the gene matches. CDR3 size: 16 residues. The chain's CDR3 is CASSLSSQGATDTQYF. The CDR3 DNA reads TGCGCCAGCAGCCTCTCATCACAGGGGGCCACAGATACGCAGTATTTT.

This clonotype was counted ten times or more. CDR3 DNA: TGCGCCAGCAGCTTCCTCGGCCGCAAGAACACTGAAGCTTTCTTT. This translates into CASSFLGRKNTEAFF. The chain recombines TRBV5-1 with TRBJ1-1; no firm D call. This CDR3 is built from 15 residues. The V gene's germline CDR1 is SGHRS and CDR2 YFSETQ. V dropped 2 bases and J dropped 1 base, with 12 bases sitting between them.

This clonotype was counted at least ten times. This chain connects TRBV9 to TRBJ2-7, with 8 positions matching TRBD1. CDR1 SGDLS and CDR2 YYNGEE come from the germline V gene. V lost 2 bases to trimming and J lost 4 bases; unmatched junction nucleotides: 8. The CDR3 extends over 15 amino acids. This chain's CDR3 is CASSVDGTGMYEQYF. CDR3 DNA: TGTGCCAGCAGCGTGGATGGGACAGGAATGTACGAGCAGTACTTC.

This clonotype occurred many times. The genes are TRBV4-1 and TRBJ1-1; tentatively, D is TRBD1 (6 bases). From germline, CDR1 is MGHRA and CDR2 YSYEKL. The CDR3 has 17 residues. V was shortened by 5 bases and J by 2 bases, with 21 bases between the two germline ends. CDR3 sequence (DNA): TGCGCCAGCAGCTCCCCGTGGGGGGCGCAGGGAAACACTGAAGCTTTCTTT. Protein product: CASSSPWGAQGNTEAFF.

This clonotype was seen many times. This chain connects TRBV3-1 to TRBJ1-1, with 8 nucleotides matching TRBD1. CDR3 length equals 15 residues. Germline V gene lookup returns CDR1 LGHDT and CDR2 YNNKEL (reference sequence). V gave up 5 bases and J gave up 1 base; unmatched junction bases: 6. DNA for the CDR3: TGTGCCAGCAGCGCCCGACAGGGGTCGAACACTGAAGCTTTCTTT. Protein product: CASSARQGSNTEAFF.

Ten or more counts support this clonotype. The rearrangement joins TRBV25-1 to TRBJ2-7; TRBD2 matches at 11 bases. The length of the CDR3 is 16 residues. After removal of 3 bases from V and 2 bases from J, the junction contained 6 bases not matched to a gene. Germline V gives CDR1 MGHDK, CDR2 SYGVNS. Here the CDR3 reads CASSERPGLAAYEQYF. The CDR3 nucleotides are TGTGCCAGCAGTGAGCGACCGGGACTAGCGGCCTACGAGCAGTACTTC.

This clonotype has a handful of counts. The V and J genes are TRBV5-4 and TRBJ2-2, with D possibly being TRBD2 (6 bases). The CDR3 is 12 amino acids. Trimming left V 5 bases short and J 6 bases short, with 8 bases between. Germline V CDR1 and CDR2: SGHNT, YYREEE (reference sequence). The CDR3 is CASRWDSGELFF. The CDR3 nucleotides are TGTGCCAGCAGGTGGGACTCCGGGGAGCTGTTTTTT.